This T cell receptor beta chain was profiled in a study of response to subunit inactivated influenza vaccine. This clonotype appeared many times. As yet, its antigen is unknown. Findings and limits, study-wide: Each seasonal flu vaccination may recruit only limited new T cells, authors suggested.

Each CDR3 protein gets one entry after TCRdb re-called the RT-PCR reads with MiXCR. The sample holds around 850,000 distinct CDR3 sequences, 18% seen once. Material: PBMCs from blood, obtained 5 days after vaccination. The sequence derives from a middle-aged man who received an inactivated influenza vaccine.

The CDR3 spells CSVEFGRASYNEQFF. The CDR3 DNA reads as TGCAGCGTTGAGTTCGGGAGGGCATCCTACAATGAGCAGTTCTTC. V is TRBV29-1 and J is TRBJ2-1; the match to TRBD2 covers 8 bases. CDR1 and CDR2 from the germline V gene are SQVTM and ANQGSEA. Trimming at V came to 3 bases and at J to 1 base, leaving 5 bases not matched to a gene. The CDR3 extends over 15 amino acids.